The count of the clone carrying this TCR beta chain is one. Its antigen is unknown. CDR1 is PRHDT and CDR2 is FYEKMQ in the germline V gene (reference sequence). V dropped 6 bases and J dropped 8; count of bases not matched to a gene: 7. The CDR3 sequence is 13 residues long. The sample is drawn from a study of cytomegalovirus exposure and HLA in healthy donors. 60 Vbeta and 13 Jbeta primers were used in PCR. TCRdb's table, derived via immunoSEQ multiplex PCR, lists solely in-frame clones and lacks some. The table lists around 200,000 clones, 70% to 80% of them singletons, with less than 2.5% in the top ten. Regarding the study as a whole: There were several of the most significant clusters that appeared linked to common viral pathogens in a later analysis.

Sample: PBMCs. The V call is TRBV13, the J call TRBJ1-1; 9 bases are shared with TRBD1. The receptor was isolated from a woman in her forties or fifties in good health and CMV-seronegative. The CDR3 is CASSYRGQEEAFF. DNA of the CDR3: TGTGCCAGCAGTTACAGGGGGCAGGAGGAAGCTTTCTTT.